This T cell receptor beta chain was identified in a study of blood T cell repertoires in COVID-19. Turning to the study itself: PBMCs, B-cell-depleted T cells, or T cells were the source of the cDNA or gDNA that made up the material.

Produced via immunoSEQ multiplex PCR; TCRdb's table is partial and in-frame only. The sample lists roughly 150,000 clones, 85% to 90% seen once, with approximately 3% in the top ten. Per the germline V gene, CDR1 is MDHEN and CDR2 is SYDVKM. This CDR3 spans 12 amino acids. The ends were cut back, 7 bases at V and 8 bases at J, with 13 bases in the middle. Material: peripheral blood. This receptor was obtained from an older woman with active COVID-19. V is TRBV28 and J is TRBJ2-3; D might be TRBD2 (6 bases). The CDR3 loop is CASTRSGGTQYF. The CDR3 coding sequence is TGTGCCAGCACCAGGTCCGGGGGTACGCAGTATTTT.